This T cell receptor (beta chain) is drawn from a study of shared clonotypes between healthy human individuals. Findings and caveats of the study: The four-donor shared clonotypes exceeded non-shared clonotypes in generation probability, with non-shared ones scoring lower. Rarefaction analysis demonstrated incomplete sorted-subset sequencing notwithstanding large depth.

It was at deep level that the assay was run. The authors distributed each subset's genomic DNA evenly over several immunoSEQ plates. The table came from immunoSEQ multiplex PCR; TCRdb's copy has only in-frame clones and leaves some out. Of 2.5 million or so clones in the sample, around 94% were seen once. A note on this clone: As yet, its antigen is unknown. The sample holds other DNA sequences that translate to the same CDR3.

The sample taken for sequencing was naive CD4+ T cells sorted from blood. Noted subset: CD45RA+ positively selected. The receptor comes from a man aged 18 to 30 in good health.

The CDR3 DNA sequence: TGTGCCAGCAGCCGACAGGCTAACTATGGCTACACCTTC. It codes for CASSRQANYGYTF. The gene calls are TRBV6-5 and TRBJ1-2; D perhaps matches TRBD1 (6 bases). This CDR3 region has 13 residues. CDR1 is MNHEY, CDR2 SVGAGI, per germline. Trimming took off 6 bases at V and 0 bases at J, with 8 bases between the two ends.